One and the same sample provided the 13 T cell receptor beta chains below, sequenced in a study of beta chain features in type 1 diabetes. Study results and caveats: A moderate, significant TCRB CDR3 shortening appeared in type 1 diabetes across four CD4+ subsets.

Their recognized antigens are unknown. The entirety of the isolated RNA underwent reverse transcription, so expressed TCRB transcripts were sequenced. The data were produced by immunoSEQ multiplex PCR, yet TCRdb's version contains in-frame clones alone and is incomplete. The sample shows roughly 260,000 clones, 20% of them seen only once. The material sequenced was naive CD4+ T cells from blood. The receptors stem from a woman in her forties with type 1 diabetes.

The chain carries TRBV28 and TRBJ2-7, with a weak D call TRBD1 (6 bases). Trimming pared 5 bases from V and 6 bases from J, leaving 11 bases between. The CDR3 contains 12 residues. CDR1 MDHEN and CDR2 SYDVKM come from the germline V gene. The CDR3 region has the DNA TGTGCCAGCAGTACACAGGGTTTCGAGCAGTACTTC. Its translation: CASSTQGFEQYF. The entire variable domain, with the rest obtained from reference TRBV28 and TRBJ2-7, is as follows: DVKVTQSSRYLVKRTGEKVFLECVQDMDHENMFWYRQDPGLGLRLIYFSYDVKMKEKGDIPEGYSVSREKKERFSLILESASTNQTSMYLCASSTQGFEQYFGPGTRLTVT.

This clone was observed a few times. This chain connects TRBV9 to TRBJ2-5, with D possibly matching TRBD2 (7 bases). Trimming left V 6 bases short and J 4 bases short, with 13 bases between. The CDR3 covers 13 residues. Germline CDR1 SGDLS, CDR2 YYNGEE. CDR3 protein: CASNRGAGETQYF. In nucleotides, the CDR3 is TGTGCCAGCAACCGGGGGGCGGGAGAGACCCAGTACTTC.

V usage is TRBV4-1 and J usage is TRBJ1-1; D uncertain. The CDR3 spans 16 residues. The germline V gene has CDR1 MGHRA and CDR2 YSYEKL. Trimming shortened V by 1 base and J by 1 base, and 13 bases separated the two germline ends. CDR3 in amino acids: CASSQGGSGANTEAFF. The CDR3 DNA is TGCGCCAGCAGCCAAGGCGGTTCGGGAGCGAACACTGAAGCTTTCTTT.

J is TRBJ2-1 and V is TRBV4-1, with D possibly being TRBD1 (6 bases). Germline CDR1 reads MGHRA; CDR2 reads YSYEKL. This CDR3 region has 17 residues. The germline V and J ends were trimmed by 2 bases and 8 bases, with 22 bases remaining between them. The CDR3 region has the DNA TGCGCCAGCAGCCAATTCCCTGGGCAGGGGAACGGGGATGAGCAGTTCTTC. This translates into CASSQFPGQGNGDEQFF.

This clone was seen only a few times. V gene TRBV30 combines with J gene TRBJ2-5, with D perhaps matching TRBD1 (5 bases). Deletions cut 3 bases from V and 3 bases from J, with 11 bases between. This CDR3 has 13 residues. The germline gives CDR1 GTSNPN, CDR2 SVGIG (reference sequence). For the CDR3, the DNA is TGTGCCTGGAGCCCCGGACACAAAGAGACCCAGTACTTC. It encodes CAWSPGHKETQYF.

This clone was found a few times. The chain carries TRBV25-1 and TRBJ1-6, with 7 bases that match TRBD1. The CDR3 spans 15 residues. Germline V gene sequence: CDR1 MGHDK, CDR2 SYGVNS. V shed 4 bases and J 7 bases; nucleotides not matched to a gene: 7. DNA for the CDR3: TGTGCCAGCAGTGGGACAGGAGCCCCCAATTCACCCCTCCACTTT. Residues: CASSGTGAPNSPLHF.

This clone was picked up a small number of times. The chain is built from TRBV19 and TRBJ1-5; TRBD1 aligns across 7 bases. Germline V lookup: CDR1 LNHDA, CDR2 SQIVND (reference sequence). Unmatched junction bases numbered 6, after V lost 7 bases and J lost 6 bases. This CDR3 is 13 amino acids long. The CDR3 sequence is CASNDREAQPQHF. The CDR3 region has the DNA TGTGCCAGTAACGACAGGGAGGCTCAGCCCCAGCATTTT.

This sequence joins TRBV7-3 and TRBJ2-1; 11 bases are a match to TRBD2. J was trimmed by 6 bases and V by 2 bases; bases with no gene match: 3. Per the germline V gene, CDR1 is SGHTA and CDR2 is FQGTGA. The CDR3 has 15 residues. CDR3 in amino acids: CASSLGLAGGNEQFF. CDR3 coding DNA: TGTGCCAGCAGCTTAGGGCTAGCGGGAGGCAATGAGCAGTTCTTC.

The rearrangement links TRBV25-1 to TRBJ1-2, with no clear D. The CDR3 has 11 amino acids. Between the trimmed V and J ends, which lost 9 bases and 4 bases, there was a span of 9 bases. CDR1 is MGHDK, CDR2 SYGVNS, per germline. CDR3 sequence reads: CASNRGYGYTF. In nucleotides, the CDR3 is TGTGCCAGTAACCGGGGCTATGGCTACACCTTC.

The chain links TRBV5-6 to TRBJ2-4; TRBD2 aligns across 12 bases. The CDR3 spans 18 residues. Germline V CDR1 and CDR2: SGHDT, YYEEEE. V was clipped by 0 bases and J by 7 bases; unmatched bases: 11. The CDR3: CASSLARLAGGRRNIQYF. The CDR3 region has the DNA TGTGCCAGCAGCTTGGCAAGGCTAGCGGGAGGGAGGAGGAACATTCAGTACTTC.

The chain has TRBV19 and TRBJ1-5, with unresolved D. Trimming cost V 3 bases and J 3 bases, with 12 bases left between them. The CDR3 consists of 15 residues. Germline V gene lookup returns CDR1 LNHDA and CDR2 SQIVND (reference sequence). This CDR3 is CASSISGEINQPQHF. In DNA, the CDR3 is TGTGCCAGTAGTATTAGCGGAGAAATCAATCAGCCCCAGCATTTT.

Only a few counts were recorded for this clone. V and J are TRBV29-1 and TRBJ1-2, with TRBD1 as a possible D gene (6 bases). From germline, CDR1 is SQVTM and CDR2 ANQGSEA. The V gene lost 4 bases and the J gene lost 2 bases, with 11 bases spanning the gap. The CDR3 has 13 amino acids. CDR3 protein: CSVVTQGNYGYTF. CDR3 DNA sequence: TGCAGCGTTGTGACACAGGGAAACTATGGCTACACCTTC.

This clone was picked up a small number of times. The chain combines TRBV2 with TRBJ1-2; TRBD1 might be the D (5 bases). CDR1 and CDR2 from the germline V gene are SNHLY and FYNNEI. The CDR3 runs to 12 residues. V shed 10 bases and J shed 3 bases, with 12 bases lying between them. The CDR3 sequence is CATQPTDYGYTF. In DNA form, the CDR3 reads TGTGCCACTCAGCCGACAGACTATGGCTACACCTTC.